This TCR beta chain was recovered during a study of regulatory T cells in long-lasting Graves disease. The time point was: persistent/refractory GD, antithyroid drugs over 5 years with positive TRAb. Making the TCR library involved RNA that had been extracted from PBMCs. The CDR3 has 14 residues. CDR1 and CDR2 from the germline V gene are LGHNA and YNFKEQ. V lost 1 base, J lost 5 bases, and 11 bases lay in between. Researchers made TCR beta libraries by using iRepertoire HTBI primers and running Arm-PCR on CDR3 regions. A single record per CDR3 protein comes from TCRdb applying MiXCR to the multiplex PCR reads. This table holds 450,000 or so distinct CDR3 sequences, around 20% found once.

The clonotype was recovered from a female donor with Graves disease. This chain links TRBV4-2 with TRBJ2-5, with a tentative D call TRBD1 (6 bases). Source: peripheral blood mononuclear cells (PBMCs), taken when the disease was refractory, from a patient treated with antithyroid drugs. As DNA, the CDR3 is TGTGCCAGCAGCCAAGCTGGGGGCGCGGAGACCCAGTACTTC. Its protein product is CASSQAGGAETQYF.